What follows is one TCR beta chain and its context. Its antigen is unknown. Using immunoSEQ multiplex PCR, the repertoire was profiled, and TCRdb retains in-frame clones only, with some absent. The table lists 150,000 or so clones, around 93% of them singletons. The record originates from a study of T cell responses to AZD1222 COVID-19 vaccine. Study results and caveats: Only 5 or 6 AZD1222 recipients were seropositive at baseline. It should be noted that donors were predominantly white British and more often female, and clonal diversity was possibly underestimated. Spike-specific TCR breadth and depth went up after people got two AZD1222 doses. Vaccine-associated CD4 TCRs spanned spike, dominant at 160-218 and 743-854.

J was trimmed by 5 bases and V by 2 bases; bases with no gene match: 2. This CDR3 has 15 residues. Germline assignment: CDR1 KGHSH and CDR2 LQKENI. The receptor's source is an adult in good health. The chain uses TRBV18 and TRBJ1-6; TRBD1 matches 8 bases. The sample in question was peripheral blood, obtained on day 0 of AZD1222 vaccination. The CDR3 protein is CASSPMTGDNSPLHF. CDR3 coding DNA: TGTGCCAGCTCACCAATGACAGGGGATAATTCACCCCTCCACTTT.